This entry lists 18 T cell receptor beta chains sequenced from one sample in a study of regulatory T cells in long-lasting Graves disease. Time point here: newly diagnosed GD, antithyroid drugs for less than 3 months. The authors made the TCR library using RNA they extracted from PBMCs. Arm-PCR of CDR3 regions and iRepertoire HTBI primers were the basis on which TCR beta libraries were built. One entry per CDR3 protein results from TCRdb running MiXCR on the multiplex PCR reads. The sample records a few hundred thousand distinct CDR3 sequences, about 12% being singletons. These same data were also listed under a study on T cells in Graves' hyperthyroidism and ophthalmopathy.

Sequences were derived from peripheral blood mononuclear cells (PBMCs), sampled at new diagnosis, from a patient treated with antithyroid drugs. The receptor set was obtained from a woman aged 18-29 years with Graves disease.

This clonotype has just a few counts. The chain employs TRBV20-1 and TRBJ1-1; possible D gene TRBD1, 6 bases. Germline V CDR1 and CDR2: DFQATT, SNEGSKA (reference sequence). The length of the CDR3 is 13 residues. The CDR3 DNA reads TGCAGAGTGAGGGGGAGTCGGTTCACTGAAGCTTTCTTT. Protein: CRVRGSRFTEAFF.

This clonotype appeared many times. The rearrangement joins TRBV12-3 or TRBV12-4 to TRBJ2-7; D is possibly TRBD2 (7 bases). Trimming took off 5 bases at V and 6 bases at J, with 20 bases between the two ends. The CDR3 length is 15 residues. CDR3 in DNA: TGTGCCAGCAGTCGAAGACAGGCGGGCGGGAGCGAGCAGTACTTC. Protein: CASSRRQAGGSEQYF.

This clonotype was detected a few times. DNA for the CDR3: TGCAGTGCAGAACAGTCCAGGGGTTATAATTCACCCCTCCACTTT. Protein product: CSAEQSRGYNSPLHF. This chain connects TRBV20-1 to TRBJ1-6; possible D gene TRBD1, 6 bases. Trimming shortened V by 6 bases and J by 4 bases, and 16 bases separated the two germline ends. Germline CDR1 is DFQATT and CDR2 is SNEGSKA (reference sequence). This CDR3 is 15 amino acids long.

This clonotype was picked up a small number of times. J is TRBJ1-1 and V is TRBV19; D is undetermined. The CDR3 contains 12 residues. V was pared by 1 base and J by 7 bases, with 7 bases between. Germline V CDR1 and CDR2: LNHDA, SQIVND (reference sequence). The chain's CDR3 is CASSIGRSEAFF. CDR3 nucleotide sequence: TGTGCCAGTAGTATAGGGCGGAGTGAAGCTTTCTTT.

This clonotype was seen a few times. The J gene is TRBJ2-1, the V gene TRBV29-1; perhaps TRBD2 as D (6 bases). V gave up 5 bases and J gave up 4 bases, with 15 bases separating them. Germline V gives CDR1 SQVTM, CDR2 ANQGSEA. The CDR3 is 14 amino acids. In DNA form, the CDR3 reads TGCAGCGTTAACCGGGACTCTTTTTACAATGAGCAGTTCTTC. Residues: CSVNRDSFYNEQFF.

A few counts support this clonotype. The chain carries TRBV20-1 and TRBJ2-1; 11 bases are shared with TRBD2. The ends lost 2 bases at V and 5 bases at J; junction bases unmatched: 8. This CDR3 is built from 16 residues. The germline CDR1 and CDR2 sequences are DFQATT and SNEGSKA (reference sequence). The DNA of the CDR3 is TGCAGTGCTAGACCCCAACTAGCGGGGGTGGACAATGAGCAGTTCTTC. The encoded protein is CSARPQLAGVDNEQFF.

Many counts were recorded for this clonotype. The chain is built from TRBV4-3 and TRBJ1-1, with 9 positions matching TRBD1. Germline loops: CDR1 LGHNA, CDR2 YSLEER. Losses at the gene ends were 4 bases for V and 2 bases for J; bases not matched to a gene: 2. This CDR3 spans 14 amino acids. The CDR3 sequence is CASSRDRANTEAFF. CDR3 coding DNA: TGCGCCAGCAGCCGGGACAGGGCTAACACTGAAGCTTTCTTT.

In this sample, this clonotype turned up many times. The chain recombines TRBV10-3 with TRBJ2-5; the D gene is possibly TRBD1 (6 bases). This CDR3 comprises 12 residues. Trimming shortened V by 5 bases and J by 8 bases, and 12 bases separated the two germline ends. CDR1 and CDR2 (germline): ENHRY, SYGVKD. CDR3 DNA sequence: TGTGCCATCAGTCCGGGACAATTCACCCAGTACTTC. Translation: CAISPGQFTQYF.

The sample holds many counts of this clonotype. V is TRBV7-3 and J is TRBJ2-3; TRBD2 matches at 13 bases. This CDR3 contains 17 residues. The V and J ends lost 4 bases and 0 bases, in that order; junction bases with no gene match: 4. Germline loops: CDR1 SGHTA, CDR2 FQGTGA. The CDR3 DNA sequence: TGTGCCAGCAGCTGGACTAGCGGGGGCCTTAGCACAGATACGCAGTATTTT. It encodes CASSWTSGGLSTDTQYF.

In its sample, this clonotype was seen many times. Here the CDR3 reads CASSSRRDSIKAFF. CDR3 nucleotide sequence: TGTGCCAGCAGCTCTCGCAGGGACTCTATTAAGGCTTTCTTT. The chain joins TRBV2 to TRBJ1-1, with D possibly TRBD1 on 5 matching bases. Germline V CDR1 and CDR2: SNHLY, FYNNEI. Deletions cut 6 bases from V and 11 bases from J, with 22 bases between. The CDR3 covers 14 residues.

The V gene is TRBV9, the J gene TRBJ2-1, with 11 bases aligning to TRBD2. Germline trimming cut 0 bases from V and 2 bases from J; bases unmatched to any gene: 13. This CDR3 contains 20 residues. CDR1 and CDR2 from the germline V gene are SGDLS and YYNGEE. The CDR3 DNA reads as TGTGCCAGCAGCGTAGGGGCTAGCGGGAGGTATACAACCCCCTACAATGAGCAGTTCTTC. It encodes CASSVGASGRYTTPYNEQFF.

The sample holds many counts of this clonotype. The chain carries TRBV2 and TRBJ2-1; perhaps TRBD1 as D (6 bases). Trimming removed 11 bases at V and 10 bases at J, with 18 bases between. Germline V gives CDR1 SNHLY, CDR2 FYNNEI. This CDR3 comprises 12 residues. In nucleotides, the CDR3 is TGTGCCGGTACAACAGGGAAAGGAGAGCAGTTCTTC. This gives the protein CAGTTGKGEQFF.

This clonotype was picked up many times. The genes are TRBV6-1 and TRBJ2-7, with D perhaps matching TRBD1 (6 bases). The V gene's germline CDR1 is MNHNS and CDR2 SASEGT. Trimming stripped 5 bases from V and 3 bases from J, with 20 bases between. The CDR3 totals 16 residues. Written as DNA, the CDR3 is TGTGCCAGCAGTCACGTCCGGAGGACAGCTATCTACGAGCAGTACTTC. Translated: CASSHVRRTAIYEQYF.

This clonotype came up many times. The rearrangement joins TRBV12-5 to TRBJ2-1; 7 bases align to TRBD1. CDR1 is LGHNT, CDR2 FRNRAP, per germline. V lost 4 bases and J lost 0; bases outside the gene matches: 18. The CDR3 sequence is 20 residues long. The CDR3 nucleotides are TGTGCTAGTGGTTGGATGACAGGTGAACAGGGGCCAAGCTCCTACAATGAGCAGTTCTTC. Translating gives CASGWMTGEQGPSSYNEQFF. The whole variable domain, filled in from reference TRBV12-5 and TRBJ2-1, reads DARVTQTPRHKVTEMGQEVTMRCQPILGHNTVFWYRQTMMQGLELLAYFRNRAPLDDSGMPKDRFSAEMPDATLATLKIQPSEPRDSAVYFCASGWMTGEQGPSSYNEQFFGPGTRLTVL.

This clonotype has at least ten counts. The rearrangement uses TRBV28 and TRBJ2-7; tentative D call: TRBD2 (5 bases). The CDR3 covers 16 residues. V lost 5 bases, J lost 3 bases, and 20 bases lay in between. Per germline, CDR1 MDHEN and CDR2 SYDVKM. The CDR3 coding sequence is TGTGCCAGCAGTCCAAGACCAGGACTGTTAAACTACGAGCAGTACTTC. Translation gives CASSPRPGLLNYEQYF.

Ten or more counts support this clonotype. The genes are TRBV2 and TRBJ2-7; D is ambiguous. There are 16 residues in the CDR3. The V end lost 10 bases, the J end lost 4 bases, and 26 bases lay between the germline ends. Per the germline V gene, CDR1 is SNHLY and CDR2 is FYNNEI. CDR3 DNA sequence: TGTGCCATCACTCGAGGCAGGTCCCTTACCTCTTACGAGCAGTACTTC. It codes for CAITRGRSLTSYEQYF. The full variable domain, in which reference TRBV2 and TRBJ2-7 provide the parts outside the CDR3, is EPEVTQTPSHQVTQMGQEVILRCVPISNHLYFYWYRQILGQKVEFLVSFYNNEISEKSEIFDDQFSVERPDGSNFTLKIRSTKLEDSAMYFCAITRGRSLTSYEQYFGPGTRLTVT.

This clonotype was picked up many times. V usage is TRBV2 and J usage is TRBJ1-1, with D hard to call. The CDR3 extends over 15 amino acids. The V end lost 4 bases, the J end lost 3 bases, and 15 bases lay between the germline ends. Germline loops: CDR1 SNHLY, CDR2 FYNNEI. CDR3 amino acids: CASSVWRDPDTEAFF. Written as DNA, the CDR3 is TGTGCCAGCAGTGTTTGGCGGGATCCGGACACTGAAGCTTTCTTT. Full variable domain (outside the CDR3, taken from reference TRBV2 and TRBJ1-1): EPEVTQTPSHQVTQMGQEVILRCVPISNHLYFYWYRQILGQKVEFLVSFYNNEISEKSEIFDDQFSVERPDGSNFTLKIRSTKLEDSAMYFCASSVWRDPDTEAFFGQGTRLTVV.

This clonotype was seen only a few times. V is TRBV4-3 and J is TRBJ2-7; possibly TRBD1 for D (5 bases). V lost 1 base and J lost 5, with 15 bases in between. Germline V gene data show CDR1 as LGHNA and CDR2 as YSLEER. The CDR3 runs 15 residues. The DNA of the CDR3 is TGCGCCAGCAGCCAAGGGTTTGGACACAGTAACGAGCAGTACTTC. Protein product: CASSQGFGHSNEQYF.